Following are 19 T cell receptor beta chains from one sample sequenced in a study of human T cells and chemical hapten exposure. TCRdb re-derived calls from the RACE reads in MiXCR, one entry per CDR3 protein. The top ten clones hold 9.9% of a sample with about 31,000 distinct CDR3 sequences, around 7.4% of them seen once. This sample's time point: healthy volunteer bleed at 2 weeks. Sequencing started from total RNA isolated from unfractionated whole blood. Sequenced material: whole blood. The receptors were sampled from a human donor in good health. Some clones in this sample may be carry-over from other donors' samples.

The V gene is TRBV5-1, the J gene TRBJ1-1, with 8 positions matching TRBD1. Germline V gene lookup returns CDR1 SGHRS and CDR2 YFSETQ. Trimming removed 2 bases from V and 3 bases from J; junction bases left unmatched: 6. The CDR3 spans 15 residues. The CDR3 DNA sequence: TGCGCCAGCAGCTTTATTCAGGGGGCTGACACTGAAGCTTTCTTT. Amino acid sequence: CASSFIQGADTEAFF.

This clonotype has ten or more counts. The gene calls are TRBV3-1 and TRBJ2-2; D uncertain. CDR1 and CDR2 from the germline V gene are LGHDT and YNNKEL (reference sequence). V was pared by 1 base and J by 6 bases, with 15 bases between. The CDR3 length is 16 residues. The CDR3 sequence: CASSQANSGMSGELFF. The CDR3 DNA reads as TGTGCCAGCAGCCAAGCGAATAGTGGTATGTCCGGGGAGCTGTTTTTT.

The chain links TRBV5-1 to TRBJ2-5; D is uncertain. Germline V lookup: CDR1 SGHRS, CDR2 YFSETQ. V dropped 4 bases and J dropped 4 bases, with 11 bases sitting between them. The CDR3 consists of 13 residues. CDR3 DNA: TGCGCCAGCAGCACGGAGCGTGGAGAGACCCAGTACTTC. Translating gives CASSTERGETQYF.

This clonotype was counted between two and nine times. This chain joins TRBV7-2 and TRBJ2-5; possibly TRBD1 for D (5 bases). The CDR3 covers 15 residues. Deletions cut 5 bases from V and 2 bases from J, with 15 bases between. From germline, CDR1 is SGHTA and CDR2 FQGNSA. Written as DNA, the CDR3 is TGTGCCAGCAGCCAAGGGGCAGCTCTACAAGAGACCCAGTACTTC. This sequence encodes CASSQGAALQETQYF.

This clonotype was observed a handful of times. The chain's CDR3 is CASNSGTGVNSPLHF. In nucleotides, the CDR3 is TGTGCCAGCAACTCAGGGACAGGAGTTAATTCACCCCTCCACTTT. The chain is built from TRBV12-3 or TRBV12-4 and TRBJ1-6; 8 bases fit TRBD1. With 7 bases clipped from V and 6 bases from J, the junction kept 8 bases outside the gene matches. CDR3 size: 15 residues.

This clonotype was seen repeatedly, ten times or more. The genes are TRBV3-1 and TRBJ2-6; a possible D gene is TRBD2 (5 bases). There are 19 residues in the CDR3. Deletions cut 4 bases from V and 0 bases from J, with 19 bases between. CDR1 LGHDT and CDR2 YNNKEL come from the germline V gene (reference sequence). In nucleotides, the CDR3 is TGTGCCAGCAGCCGTTTCCTTAAAAGAGGGCTCTCTGGGGCCAACGTCCTGACTTTC. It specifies CASSRFLKRGLSGANVLTF. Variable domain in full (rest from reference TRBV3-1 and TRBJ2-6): DTAVSQTPKYLVTQMGNDKSIKCEQNLGHDTMYWYKQDSKKFLKIMFSYNNKELIINETVPNRFSPKSPDKAHLNLHINSLELGDSAVYFCASSRFLKRGLSGANVLTFGAGSRLTVL.

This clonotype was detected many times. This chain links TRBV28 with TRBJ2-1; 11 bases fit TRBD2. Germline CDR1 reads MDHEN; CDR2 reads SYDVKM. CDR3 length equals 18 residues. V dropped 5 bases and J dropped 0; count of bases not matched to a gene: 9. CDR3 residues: CASSPGLAASSSYNEQFF. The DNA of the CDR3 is TGTGCCAGCAGTCCGGGACTAGCGGCCTCATCCTCCTACAATGAGCAGTTCTTC.

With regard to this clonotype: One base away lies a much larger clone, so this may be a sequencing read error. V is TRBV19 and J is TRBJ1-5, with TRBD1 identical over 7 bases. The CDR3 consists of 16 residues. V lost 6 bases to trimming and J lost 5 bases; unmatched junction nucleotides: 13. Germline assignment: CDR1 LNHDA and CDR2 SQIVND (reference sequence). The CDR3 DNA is TGTGCCAGTAGCCAAGCCCCCGACAGGGTTGATCAGCCCCAGCATTTT. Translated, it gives CASSQAPDRVDQPQHF.

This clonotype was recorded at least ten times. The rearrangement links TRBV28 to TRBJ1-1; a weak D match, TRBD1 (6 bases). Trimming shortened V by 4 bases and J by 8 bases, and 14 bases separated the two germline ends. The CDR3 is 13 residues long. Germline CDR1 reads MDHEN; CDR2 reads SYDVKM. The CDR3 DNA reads TGTGCCAGCAGTTCCACAGGGTTGAGGGAAGCTTTCTTT. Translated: CASSSTGLREAFF.

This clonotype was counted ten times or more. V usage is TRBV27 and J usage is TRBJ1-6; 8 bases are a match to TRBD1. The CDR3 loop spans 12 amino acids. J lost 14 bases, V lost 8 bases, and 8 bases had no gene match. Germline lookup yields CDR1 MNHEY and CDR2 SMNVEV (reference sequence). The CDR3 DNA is TGTGCCAGCCAGGACAGGGAGGGAACCCTCCACTTT. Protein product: CASQDREGTLHF.

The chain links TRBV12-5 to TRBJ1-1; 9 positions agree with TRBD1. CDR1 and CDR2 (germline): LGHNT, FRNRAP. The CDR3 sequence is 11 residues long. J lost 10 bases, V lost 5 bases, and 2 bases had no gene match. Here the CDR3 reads CASGLGQGAFF. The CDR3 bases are TGTGCTAGTGGTCTGGGACAGGGAGCTTTCTTT.

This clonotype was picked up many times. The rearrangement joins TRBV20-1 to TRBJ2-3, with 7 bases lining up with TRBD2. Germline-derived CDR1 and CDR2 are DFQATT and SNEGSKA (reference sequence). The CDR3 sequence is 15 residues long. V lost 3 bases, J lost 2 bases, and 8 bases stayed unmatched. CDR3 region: CSARAPSGITDTQYF. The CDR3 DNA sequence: TGCAGTGCTAGGGCCCCGAGCGGGATCACAGATACGCAGTATTTT.

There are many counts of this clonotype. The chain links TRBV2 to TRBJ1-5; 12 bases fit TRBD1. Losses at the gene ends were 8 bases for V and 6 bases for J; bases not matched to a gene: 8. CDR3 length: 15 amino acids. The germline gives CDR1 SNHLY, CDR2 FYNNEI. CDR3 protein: CASGAGTGGFQPQHF. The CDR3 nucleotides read TGTGCCAGCGGTGCCGGGACAGGGGGCTTTCAGCCCCAGCATTTT.

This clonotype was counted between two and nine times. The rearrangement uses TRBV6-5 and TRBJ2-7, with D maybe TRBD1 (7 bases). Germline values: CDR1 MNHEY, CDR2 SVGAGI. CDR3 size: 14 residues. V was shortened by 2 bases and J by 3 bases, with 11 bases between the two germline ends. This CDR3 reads CASSYRRDSYEQYF. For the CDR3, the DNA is TGTGCCAGCAGTTACAGGCGGGACAGCTACGAGCAGTACTTC.

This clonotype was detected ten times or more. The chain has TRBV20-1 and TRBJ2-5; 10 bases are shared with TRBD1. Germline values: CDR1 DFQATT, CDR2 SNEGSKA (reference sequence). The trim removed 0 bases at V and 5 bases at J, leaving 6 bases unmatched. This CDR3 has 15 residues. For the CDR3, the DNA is TGCAGTGCTAGAGATCCAGACAGGGGGCTCGAGACCCAGTACTTC. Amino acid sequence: CSARDPDRGLETQYF.

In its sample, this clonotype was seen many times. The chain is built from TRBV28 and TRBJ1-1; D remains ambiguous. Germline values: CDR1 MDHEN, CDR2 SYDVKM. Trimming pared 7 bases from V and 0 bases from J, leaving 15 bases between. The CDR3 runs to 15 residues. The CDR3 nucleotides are TGTGCCAGCACTTCTCCCGGGAGGATGAACACTGAAGCTTTCTTT. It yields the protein CASTSPGRMNTEAFF.

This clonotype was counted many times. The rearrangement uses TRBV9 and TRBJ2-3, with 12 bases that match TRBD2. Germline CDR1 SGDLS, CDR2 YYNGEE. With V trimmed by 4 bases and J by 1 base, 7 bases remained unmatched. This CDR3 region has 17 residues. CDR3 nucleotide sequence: TGTGCCAGCAGCCCAAGGTGGACTAGCGGGGGCACAGATACGCAGTATTTT. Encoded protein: CASSPRWTSGGTDTQYF.

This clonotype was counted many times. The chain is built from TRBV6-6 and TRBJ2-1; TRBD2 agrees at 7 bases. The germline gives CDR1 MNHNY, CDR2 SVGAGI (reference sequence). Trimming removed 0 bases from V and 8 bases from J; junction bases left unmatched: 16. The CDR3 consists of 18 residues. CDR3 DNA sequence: TGTGCCAGCAGTTACTCGTTCGTTAAGCGGGGACCCGGGTATGAGCAGTTCTTC. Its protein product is CASSYSFVKRGPGYEQFF.

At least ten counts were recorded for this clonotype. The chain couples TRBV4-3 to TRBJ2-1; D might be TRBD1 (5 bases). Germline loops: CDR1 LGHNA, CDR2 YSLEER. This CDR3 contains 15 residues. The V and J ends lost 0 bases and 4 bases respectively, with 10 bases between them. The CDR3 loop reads CASSQEGHVYNEQFF. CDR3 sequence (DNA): TGCGCCAGCAGCCAAGAGGGGCACGTATACAATGAGCAGTTCTTC.